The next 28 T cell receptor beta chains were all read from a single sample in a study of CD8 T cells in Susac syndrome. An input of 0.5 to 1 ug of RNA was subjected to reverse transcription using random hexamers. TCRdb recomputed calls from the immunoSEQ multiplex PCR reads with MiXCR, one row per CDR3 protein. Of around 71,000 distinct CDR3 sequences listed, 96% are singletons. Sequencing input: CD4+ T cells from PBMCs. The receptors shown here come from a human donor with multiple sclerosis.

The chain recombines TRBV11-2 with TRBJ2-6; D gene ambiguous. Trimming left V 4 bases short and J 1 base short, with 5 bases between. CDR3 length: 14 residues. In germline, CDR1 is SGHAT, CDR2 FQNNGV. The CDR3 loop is CASSSISGANVLTF. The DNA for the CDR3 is TGTGCCAGCAGCTCTATTTCTGGGGCCAACGTCCTGACTTTC.

The CDR3 bases are TGTGCCAGCAGTGCCTCCGGACAGGTCCTCTATAATTCACCCCTCCACTTT. It encodes CASSASGQVLYNSPLHF. This chain joins TRBV25-1 and TRBJ1-6; the match to TRBD1 covers 7 bases. With V trimmed by 4 bases and J by 3 bases, 9 bases remained unmatched. Germline CDR1 is MGHDK and CDR2 is SYGVNS. The CDR3 totals 17 residues.

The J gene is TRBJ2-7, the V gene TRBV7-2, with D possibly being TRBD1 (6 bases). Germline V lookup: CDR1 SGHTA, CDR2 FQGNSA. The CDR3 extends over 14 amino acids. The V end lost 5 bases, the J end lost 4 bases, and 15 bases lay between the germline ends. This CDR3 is CASSPSTGWYEQYF. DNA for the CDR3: TGTGCCAGCAGCCCGTCGACAGGTTGGTACGAGCAGTACTTC.

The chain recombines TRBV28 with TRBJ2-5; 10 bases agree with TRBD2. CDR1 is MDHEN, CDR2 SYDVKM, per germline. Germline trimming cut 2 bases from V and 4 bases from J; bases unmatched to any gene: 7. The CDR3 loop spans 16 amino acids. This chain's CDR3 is CASSLGLAGAVETQYF. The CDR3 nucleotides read TGTGCCAGCAGTTTAGGGCTAGCGGGGGCCGTAGAGACCCAGTACTTC.

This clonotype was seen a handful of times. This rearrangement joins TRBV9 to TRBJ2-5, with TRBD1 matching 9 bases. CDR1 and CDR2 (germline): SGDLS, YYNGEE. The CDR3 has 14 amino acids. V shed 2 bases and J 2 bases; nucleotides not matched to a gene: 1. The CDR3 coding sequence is TGTGCCAGCAGCGTGGACAGGGGTCAAGAGACCCAGTACTTC. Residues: CASSVDRGQETQYF.

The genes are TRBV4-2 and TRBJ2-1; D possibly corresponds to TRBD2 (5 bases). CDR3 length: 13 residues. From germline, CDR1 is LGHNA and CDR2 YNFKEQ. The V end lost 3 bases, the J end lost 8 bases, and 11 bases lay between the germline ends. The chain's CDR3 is CASSHLSVDEQFF. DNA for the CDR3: TGTGCCAGCAGCCACCTTAGCGTTGATGAGCAGTTCTTC.

The CDR3 nucleotides read TGTGCCAGCAGTGGGAGAAACCAAGAGACCCAGTACTTC. Encoded protein: CASSGRNQETQYF. This chain uses TRBV7-2 with TRBJ2-5; D might be TRBD2 (5 bases). The CDR3 length is 13 residues. CDR1 and CDR2 from the germline V gene are SGHTA and FQGNSA. Trimming removed 6 bases from V and 0 bases from J, with 8 bases in between.

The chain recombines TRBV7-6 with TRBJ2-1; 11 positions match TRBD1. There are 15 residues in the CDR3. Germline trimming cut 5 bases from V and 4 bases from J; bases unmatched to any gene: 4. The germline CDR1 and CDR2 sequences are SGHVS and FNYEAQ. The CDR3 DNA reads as TGTGCCAGCAGCCGACGGGACAGGGGGTACAATGAGCAGTTCTTC. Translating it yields CASSRRDRGYNEQFF. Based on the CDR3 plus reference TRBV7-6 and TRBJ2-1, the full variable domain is GAGVSQSPRYKVTKRGQDVALRCDPISGHVSLYWYRQALGQGPEFLTYFNYEAQQDKSGLPNDRFSAERPEGSISTLTIQRTEQRDSAMYRCASSRRDRGYNEQFFGPGTRLTVL.

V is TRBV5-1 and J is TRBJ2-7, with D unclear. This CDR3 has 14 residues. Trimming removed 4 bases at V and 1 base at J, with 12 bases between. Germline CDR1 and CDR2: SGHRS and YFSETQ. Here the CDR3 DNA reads TGCGCCAGCAGCCAAAGGTACGGTTCCTACGAGCAGTACTTC. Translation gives CASSQRYGSYEQYF.

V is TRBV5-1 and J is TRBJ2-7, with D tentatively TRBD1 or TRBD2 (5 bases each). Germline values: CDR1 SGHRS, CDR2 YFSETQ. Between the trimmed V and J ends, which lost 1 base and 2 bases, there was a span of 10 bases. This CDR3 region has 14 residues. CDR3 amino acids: CASSLTGPAYEQYF. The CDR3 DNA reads TGCGCCAGCAGCTTGACGGGGCCCGCCTACGAGCAGTACTTC. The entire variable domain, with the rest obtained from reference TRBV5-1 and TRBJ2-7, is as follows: KAGVTQTPRYLIKTRGQQVTLSCSPISGHRSVSWYQQTPGQGLQFLFEYFSETQRNKGNFPGRFSGRQFSNSRSEMNVSTLELGDSALYLCASSLTGPAYEQYFGPGTRLTVT.

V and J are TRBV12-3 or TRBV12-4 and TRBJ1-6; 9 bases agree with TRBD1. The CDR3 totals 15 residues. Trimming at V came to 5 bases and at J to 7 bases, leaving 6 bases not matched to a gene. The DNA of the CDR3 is TGTGCCAGCAGTCCTGCCGGGACAGGGAATTCACCCCTCCACTTT. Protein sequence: CASSPAGTGNSPLHF.

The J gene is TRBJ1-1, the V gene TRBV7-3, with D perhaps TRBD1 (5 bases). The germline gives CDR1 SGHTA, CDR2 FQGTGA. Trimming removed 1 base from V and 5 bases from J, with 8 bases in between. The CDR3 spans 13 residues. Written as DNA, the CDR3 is TGTGCCAGCAGCTTAAGGGAGGGGACTGAAGCTTTCTTT. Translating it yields CASSLREGTEAFF. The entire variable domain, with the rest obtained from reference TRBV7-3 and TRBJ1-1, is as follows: GAGVSQTPSNKVTEKGKYVELRCDPISGHTALYWYRQSLGQGPEFLIYFQGTGAADDSGLPNDRFFAVRPEGSVSTLKIQRTERGDSAVYLCASSLREGTEAFFGQGTRLTVV.

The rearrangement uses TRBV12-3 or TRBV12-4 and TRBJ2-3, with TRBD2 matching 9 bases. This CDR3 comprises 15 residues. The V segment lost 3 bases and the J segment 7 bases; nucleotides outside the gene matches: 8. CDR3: CASSFWRGGSNTQYF. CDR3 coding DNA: TGTGCCAGCAGTTTCTGGCGGGGGGGCTCGAATACGCAGTATTTT.

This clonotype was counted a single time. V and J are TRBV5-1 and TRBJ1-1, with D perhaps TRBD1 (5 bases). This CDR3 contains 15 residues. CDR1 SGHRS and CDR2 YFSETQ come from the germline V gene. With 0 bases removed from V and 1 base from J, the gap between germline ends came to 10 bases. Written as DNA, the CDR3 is TGCGCCAGCAGCTTGGGAAGAGGGGAGAACACTGAAGCTTTCTTT. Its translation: CASSLGRGENTEAFF.

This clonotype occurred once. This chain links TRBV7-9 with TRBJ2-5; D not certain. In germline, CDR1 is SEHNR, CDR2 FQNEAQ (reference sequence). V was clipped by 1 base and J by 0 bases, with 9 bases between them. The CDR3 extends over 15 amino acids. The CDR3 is CASSLGVGYQETQYF. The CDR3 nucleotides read TGTGCCAGCAGCTTAGGGGTGGGATACCAAGAGACCCAGTACTTC.

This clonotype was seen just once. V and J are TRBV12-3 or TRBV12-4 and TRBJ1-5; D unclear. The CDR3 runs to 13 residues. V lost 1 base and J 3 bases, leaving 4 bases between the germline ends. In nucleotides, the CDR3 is TGTGCCAGCAGTTTAGAAGACAATCAGCCCCAGCATTTT. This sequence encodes CASSLEDNQPQHF.

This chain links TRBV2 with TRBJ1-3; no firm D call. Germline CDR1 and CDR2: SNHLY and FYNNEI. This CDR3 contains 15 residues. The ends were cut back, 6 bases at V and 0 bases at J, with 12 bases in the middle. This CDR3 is CASRAAGSSGNTIYF. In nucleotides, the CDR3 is TGTGCCAGCAGGGCGGCAGGAAGCTCTGGAAACACCATATATTTT.

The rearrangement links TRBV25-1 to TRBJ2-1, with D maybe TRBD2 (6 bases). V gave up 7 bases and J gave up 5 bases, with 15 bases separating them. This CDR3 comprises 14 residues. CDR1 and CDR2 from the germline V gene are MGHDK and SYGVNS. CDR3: CASTPAGLNNEQFF. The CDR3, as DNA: TGTGCCAGCACCCCGGCGGGGCTGAACAATGAGCAGTTCTTC.

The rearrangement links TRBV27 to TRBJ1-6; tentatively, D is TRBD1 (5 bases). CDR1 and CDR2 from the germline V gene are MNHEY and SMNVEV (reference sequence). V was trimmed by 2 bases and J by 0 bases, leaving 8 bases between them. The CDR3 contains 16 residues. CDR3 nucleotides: TGTGCCAGCAGTTTAGGGGGGGGCTCCTATAATTCACCCCTCCACTTT. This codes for CASSLGGGSYNSPLHF.

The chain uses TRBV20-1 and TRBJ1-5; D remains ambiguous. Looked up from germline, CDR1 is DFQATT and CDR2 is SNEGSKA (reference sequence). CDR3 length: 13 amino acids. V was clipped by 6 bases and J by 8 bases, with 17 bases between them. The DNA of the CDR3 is TGCAGTGCAGAGGACGGCGATGGCGAGCCCCAGCATTTT. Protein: CSAEDGDGEPQHF.

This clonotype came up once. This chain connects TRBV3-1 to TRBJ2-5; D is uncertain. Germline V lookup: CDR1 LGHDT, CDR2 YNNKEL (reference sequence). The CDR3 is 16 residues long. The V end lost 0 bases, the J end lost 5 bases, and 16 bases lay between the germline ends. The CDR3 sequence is CASSQDETVRRETQYF. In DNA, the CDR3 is TGTGCCAGCAGCCAAGATGAGACGGTGAGACGGGAGACCCAGTACTTC.

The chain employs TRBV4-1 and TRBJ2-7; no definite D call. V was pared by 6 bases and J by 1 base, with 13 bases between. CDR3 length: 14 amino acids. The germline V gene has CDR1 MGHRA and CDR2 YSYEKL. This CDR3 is CASRPLGISYEQYF. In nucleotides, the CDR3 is TGCGCCAGCAGACCTTTAGGGATTTCCTACGAGCAGTACTTC.

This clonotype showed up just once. The CDR3 region has the DNA TGCGCCAGCAGCCAAGGGCTAGCGGGGAACTACAATGAGCAGTTCTTC. Protein product: CASSQGLAGNYNEQFF. The V gene is TRBV4-1, the J gene TRBJ2-1; 9 bases map to TRBD2. Germline CDR1 and CDR2: MGHRA and YSYEKL. Trimming at V came to 1 base and at J to 3 bases, leaving 4 bases not matched to a gene. This CDR3 is 16 amino acids long.

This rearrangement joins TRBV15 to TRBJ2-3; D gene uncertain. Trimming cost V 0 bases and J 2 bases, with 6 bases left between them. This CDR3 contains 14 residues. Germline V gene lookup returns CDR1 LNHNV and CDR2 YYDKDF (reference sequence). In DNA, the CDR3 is TGTGCCACCAGCAGAGAGAAGATCACAGATACGCAGTATTTT. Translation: CATSREKITDTQYF.

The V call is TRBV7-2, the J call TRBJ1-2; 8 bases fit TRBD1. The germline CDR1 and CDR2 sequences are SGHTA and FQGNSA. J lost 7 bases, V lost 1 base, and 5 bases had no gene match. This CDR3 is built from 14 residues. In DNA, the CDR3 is TGTGCCAGCAGCTTAGATCCAGGGGGCTCTGGCTACACCTTC. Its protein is CASSLDPGGSGYTF.

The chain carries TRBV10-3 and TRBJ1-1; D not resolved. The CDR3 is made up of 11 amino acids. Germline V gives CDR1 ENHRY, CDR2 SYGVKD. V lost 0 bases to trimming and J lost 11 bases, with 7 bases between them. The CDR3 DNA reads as TGTGCCATCAGTGAGTCGACAAGCGCTTTCTTT. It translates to CAISESTSAFF.

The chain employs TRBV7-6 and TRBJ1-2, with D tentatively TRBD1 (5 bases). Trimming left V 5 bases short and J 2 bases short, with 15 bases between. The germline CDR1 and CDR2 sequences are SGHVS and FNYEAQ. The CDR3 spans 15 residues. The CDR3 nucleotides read TGTGCCAGCAGCACCGGGGGGGGATCCAACTATGGCTACACCTTC. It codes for CASSTGGGSNYGYTF.

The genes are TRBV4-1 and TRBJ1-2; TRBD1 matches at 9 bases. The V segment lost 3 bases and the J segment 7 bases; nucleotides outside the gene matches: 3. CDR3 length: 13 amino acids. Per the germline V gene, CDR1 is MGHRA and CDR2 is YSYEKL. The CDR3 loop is CASSQDRGGGYTF. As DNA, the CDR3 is TGCGCCAGCAGCCAGGACAGGGGAGGTGGCTACACCTTC.